A selection of T cell receptor beta chains follows, all from one sample in a study of T cell clonotyping in hematopoietic cell transplantation. Sequencing used immunoSEQ multiplex PCR; TCRdb keeps in-frame clones, though not all of them. In the table there are 70,000 or so clones, 90% to 95% of which are singletons. Sequencing was performed on peripheral blood mononuclear cells. The receptors originated from a man aged 50 or older in good health. Some clones in this sample may be carry-over from other donors' samples. CDR3s include the opening cysteine and the closing phenylalanine or tryptophan. The D gene is left open where the match is weak. Size is stated for part of the rows, as once, few or many counts, or as a class when the clone is expanded.

-	TRBV28	TRBJ1-4	-	TGTGCCAGCAGTTTATACCTTGAGGGCGAAAAACTGTTTTTT	CASSLYLEGEKLFF
-	TRBV5-4	TRBJ2-6	-	TGTGCCAGCAGCCTGGCAGGGTTCGGGGCCAACGTCCTGACTTTC	CASSLAGFGANVLTF
TRBD1	TRBV18	TRBJ1-5	-	TGTGCCAGCTCACCCCAGGGGGATCAGCCCCAGCATTTT	CASSPQGDQPQHF
-	TRBV7-3	TRBJ2-2	-	TGTGCCAGCAGCTTAAATGGCGGAGGGGGGAACACCGGGGAGCTGTTTTTT	CASSLNGGGGNTGELFF
-	TRBV6-6	TRBJ1-2	-	TGTGCCAGCACCTATAACTATGGCTACACCTTC	CASTYNYGYTF
-	TRBV29-1	TRBJ1-3	-	TGCAGCGTTGAAAGGGAAAGCTCTGGAAACACCATATATTTT	CSVERESSGNTIYF
-	TRBV29-1	TRBJ2-1	few	TGCAGCGTTGAAGATTCGGGGAACCTCAATGAGCAGTTCTTC	CSVEDSGNLNEQFF
-	TRBV7-8	TRBJ2-5	-	TGTGCCAGCAGCATTCTTGGGAGTCAAGAGACCCAGTACTTC	CASSILGSQETQYF
TRBD1	TRBV9	TRBJ2-3	-	TGTGCCAGCAGCGGACAGGGGGCCCCCACAGATACGCAGTATTTT	CASSGQGAPTDTQYF
-	TRBV7-3	TRBJ1-4	-	TGTGCCAGCAGCTTAGGTCCAGGGGCCGGAACTAATGAAAAACTGTTTTTT	CASSLGPGAGTNEKLFF
-	TRBV30	TRBJ2-1	-	TGTGCCTGGAACAACGGAGGGGGAATCACCTACAATGAGCAGTTCTTC	CAWNNGGGITYNEQFF